This TCR beta chain derives from a study of human T cells and chemical hapten exposure. At the level of the study: On the upper back, patch tests were applied with 0.01% DPC and read at 6 days.

This clonotype has just a few counts. TCRdb reanalysed the RACE reads using MiXCR and keeps one entry per CDR3 protein. Of some 51,000 distinct CDR3 sequences in the sample, around a tenth were seen once. CDR3 length: 14 residues. Germline V gene sequence: CDR1 SQVTM, CDR2 ANQGSEA. Trimming left V 4 bases short and J 7 bases short, with 17 bases between. As for time point: pre-sensitization, week 0. Treatment specified: therapeutic diphenylcyclopropenone sensitization with weekly scalp DPC. The TCR comes from a middle-aged woman with alopecia areata. Some clones in this sample may be carry-over from other donors' samples. The sequencing used whole blood, collected in connection with sensitization to the hapten diphenylcyclopropenone (DPC). The rearrangement uses TRBV29-1 and TRBJ2-1; D is uncertain. The CDR3 loop reads CSVGRPGMRNEQFF. In DNA form, the CDR3 reads TGCAGCGTTGGAAGACCAGGAATGAGGAATGAGCAGTTCTTC.